The T cell receptor beta chain described here comes from a study of cytotoxic CD8 clonotypes in ibrutinib-treated CLL. At the level of the study: Sample averages reached 260,000 or so productive templates and 94,082 productive rearrangements.

Frozen PBMC stocks contributed roughly 2 micrograms of genomic DNA to the TCR beta libraries. Study results and limitations: Sustained-remission patients were sampled at one set of times and progressing patients at different ones. Baseline values of clonality outstripped age-matched healthy donors and followed circulating CD8+ T-cell counts.

As regards this clone: Its antigen is as yet unknown.

Clones were sequenced by immunoSEQ multiplex PCR, and TCRdb holds only the in-frame ones, with some missing. The sample lists 40,000 or so clones; roughly 72% were seen once. The V gene's germline CDR1 is SGHRS and CDR2 YFSETQ. V lost 4 bases to trimming and J lost 5 bases, with 13 bases between them. This CDR3 region has 14 residues. The origin of this receptor is a human donor with chronic lymphocytic leukemia. The V call is TRBV5-1, the J call TRBJ1-5; possible D gene TRBD1, 6 bases. Material: PBMCs, obtained at disease progression, from a patient treated with ibrutinib. This chain's CDR3 is CASSPGQIDQPQHF. The CDR3 nucleotides read TGCGCCAGCAGCCCTGGACAGATAGATCAGCCCCAGCATTTT.